These 11 T cell receptor beta chains came from one sample sequenced in a study of a mutant IDH1 vaccine in newly diagnosed glioma. Regarding time point: baseline, week 1 (first vaccination visit). The treatment here: pre-vaccination baseline after standard-of-care therapy. The table came from immunoSEQ multiplex PCR; TCRdb's copy has only in-frame clones and leaves some out. Among 90,000 to 100,000 clones listed, 80% to 90% were seen once. The sample consisted of PBMCs, taken from a glioma patient treated with radiotherapy, temozolomide or both. These TCRs come from a woman aged 45-60 years with glioma.

V is TRBV6-5 and J is TRBJ2-7; no clear D. Germline loops: CDR1 MNHEY, CDR2 SVGAGI. This CDR3 is 12 amino acids long. The germline V and J ends were trimmed by 5 bases and 1 base, with 6 bases remaining between them. CDR3: CASSPASYEQYF. CDR3 DNA: TGTGCCAGCAGTCCGGCTTCCTACGAGCAGTACTTC.

The rearrangement links TRBV7-3 to TRBJ2-2, with D perhaps matching TRBD1 (5 bases). Deletions cut 6 bases from V and 3 bases from J, with 11 bases between. Germline lookup yields CDR1 SGHTA and CDR2 FQGTGA. The CDR3 is 14 amino acids. The CDR3 reads CASSEQAHTGELFF. In nucleotides, the CDR3 is TGTGCCAGCAGTGAACAGGCTCACACCGGGGAGCTGTTTTTT.

The V call is TRBV7-3, the J call TRBJ2-7; the match to TRBD1 covers 7 bases. CDR1 and CDR2 from the germline V gene are SGHTA and FQGTGA. The CDR3 length is 13 residues. The trim removed 5 bases at V and 3 bases at J, leaving 4 bases unmatched. For the CDR3, the DNA is TGTGCCAGCAGCCGGGGACAGTTCTACGAGCAGTACTTC. Amino acid sequence: CASSRGQFYEQYF.

A note on this clone: The germline gene is not matched at one end of the junction; a read error may be the cause. The chain carries TRBV5-1 and TRBJ1-5, with D tentatively TRBD1 (6 bases). Germline assignment: CDR1 SGHRS and CDR2 YFSETQ. The CDR3 spans 15 residues. CDR3 region: CASSLLDRSDQPQHF. In DNA form, the CDR3 reads TGTGCCAGCAGCTTGCTGGACAGAAGCGATCAGCCCCAGCATTTT.

The gene calls are TRBV2 and TRBJ2-1; maybe TRBD1 (6 bases). The CDR3 loop spans 13 amino acids. Germline V gene sequence: CDR1 SNHLY, CDR2 FYNNEI. V was pared by 6 bases and J by 2 bases, with 8 bases between. The CDR3 sequence is CASSRTAYNEQFF. Written as DNA, the CDR3 is TGTGCCAGCAGCAGGACAGCCTACAATGAGCAGTTCTTC.

V usage is TRBV6-1 and J usage is TRBJ1-4; D gene ambiguous. This CDR3 contains 14 residues. With 1 base removed from V and 8 bases from J, the gap between germline ends came to 11 bases. CDR1 is MNHNS and CDR2 is SASEGT in the germline V gene. CDR3 in DNA: TGTGCCAGCAGTGAAGGGCCTCGGGGAGAAAAACTGTTTTTT. Translating gives CASSEGPRGEKLFF.

The CDR3 region has the DNA TGTGCCAGCAGTTACGCCTCCGGGGGCTCCTACAATGAGCAGTTCTTC. Translation: CASSYASGGSYNEQFF. The chain carries TRBV6-5 and TRBJ2-1; D may be TRBD2 (6 bases). CDR3 length: 16 amino acids. Germline V CDR1 and CDR2: MNHEY, SVGAGI. V lost 2 bases, J lost 0 bases, and 11 bases lay in between.

The gene calls are TRBV27 and TRBJ1-5; TRBD1 might be the D (5 bases). Germline V lookup: CDR1 MNHEY, CDR2 SMNVEV (reference sequence). V was clipped by 5 bases and J by 4 bases, with 12 bases between them. The length of the CDR3 is 14 residues. The CDR3 loop reads CASSPGAGNQPQHF. For the CDR3, the DNA is TGTGCCAGCAGTCCCGGGGCAGGGAATCAGCCCCAGCATTTT.

This sequence joins TRBV6-5 and TRBJ2-7; a weak D match, TRBD1 (6 bases). From germline, CDR1 is MNHEY and CDR2 SVGAGI. V dropped 0 bases and J dropped 2 bases, with 8 bases sitting between them. There are 14 residues in the CDR3. The CDR3 DNA reads TGTGCCAGCAGTTACTCGGACAGTGCCTACGAGCAGTACTTC. Translating gives CASSYSDSAYEQYF.

The chain is built from TRBV5-5 and TRBJ2-7, with 7 bases that match TRBD1. CDR1 SGHKS and CDR2 YYEKEE come from the germline V gene (reference sequence). The CDR3 sequence is 15 residues long. V shed 4 bases and J 2 bases; nucleotides not matched to a gene: 9. CDR3 protein: CASSQGVGGAYEQYF. The DNA of the CDR3 is TGTGCCAGCAGCCAGGGGGTAGGGGGTGCCTACGAGCAGTACTTC.

V gene TRBV7-8 combines with J gene TRBJ2-1; D gene unclear. This CDR3 comprises 14 residues. V lost 3 bases and J lost 9, with 15 bases in between. In germline, CDR1 is SGHVS, CDR2 FQNEAQ. The DNA for the CDR3 is TGTGCCAGCAGCTTTTGGACGGCCGTAGGTGAGCAGTTCTTC. The encoded protein is CASSFWTAVGEQFF. Filled out from reference TRBV7-8 and TRBJ2-1, the complete variable domain reads GAGVSQSPRYKVAKRGQDVALRCDPISGHVSLFWYQQALGQGPEFLTYFQNEAQLDKSGLPSDRFFAERPEGSVSTLKIQRTQQEDSAVYLCASSFWTAVGEQFFGPGTRLTVL.